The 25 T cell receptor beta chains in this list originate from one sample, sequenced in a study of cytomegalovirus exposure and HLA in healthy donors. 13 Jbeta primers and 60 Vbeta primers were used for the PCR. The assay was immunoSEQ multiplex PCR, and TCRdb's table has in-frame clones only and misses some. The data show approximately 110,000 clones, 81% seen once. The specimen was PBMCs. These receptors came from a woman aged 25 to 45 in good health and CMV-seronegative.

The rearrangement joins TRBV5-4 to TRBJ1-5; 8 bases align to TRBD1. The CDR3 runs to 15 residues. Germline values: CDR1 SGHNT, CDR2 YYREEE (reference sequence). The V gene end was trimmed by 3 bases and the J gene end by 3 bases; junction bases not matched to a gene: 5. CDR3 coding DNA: TGTGCCAGCAGCTCAGGGGGCGTCCTCAATCAGCCCCAGCATTTT. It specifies CASSSGGVLNQPQHF.

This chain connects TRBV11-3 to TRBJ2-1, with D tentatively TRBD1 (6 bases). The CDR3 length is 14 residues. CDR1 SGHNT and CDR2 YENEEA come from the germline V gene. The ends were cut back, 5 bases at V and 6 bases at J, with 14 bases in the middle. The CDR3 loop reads CASSATHRVNEQFF. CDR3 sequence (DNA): TGTGCCAGCAGCGCGACCCACAGGGTCAATGAGCAGTTCTTC.

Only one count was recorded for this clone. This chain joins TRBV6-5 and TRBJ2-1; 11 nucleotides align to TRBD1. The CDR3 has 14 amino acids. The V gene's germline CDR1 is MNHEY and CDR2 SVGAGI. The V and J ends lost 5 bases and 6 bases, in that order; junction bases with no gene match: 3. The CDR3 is CASSRDRGSNEQFF. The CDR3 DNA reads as TGTGCCAGCAGTCGGGACAGGGGGAGCAATGAGCAGTTCTTC.

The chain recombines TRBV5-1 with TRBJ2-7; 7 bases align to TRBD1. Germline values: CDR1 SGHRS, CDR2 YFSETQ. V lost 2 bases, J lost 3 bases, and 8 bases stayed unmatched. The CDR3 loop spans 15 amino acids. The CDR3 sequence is CASSFSPGQYYEQYF. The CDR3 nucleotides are TGCGCCAGCAGCTTCTCCCCGGGACAGTACTACGAGCAGTACTTC.

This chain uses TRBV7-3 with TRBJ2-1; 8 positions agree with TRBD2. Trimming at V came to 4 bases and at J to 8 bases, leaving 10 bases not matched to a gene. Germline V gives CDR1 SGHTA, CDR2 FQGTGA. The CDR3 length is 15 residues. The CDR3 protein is CASSSPGTSIYEQFF. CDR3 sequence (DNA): TGTGCCAGCAGCTCCCCCGGGACTAGTATCTATGAGCAGTTCTTC.

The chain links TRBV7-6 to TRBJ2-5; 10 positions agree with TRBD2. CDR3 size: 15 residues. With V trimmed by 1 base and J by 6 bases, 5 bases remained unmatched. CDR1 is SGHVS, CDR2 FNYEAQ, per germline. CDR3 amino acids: CASSLEASGSKTQYF. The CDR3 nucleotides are TGTGCCAGCAGCTTAGAGGCTAGCGGGAGTAAGACCCAGTACTTC. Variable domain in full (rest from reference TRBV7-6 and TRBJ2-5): GAGVSQSPRYKVTKRGQDVALRCDPISGHVSLYWYRQALGQGPEFLTYFNYEAQQDKSGLPNDRFSAERPEGSISTLTIQRTEQRDSAMYRCASSLEASGSKTQYFGPGTRLLVL.

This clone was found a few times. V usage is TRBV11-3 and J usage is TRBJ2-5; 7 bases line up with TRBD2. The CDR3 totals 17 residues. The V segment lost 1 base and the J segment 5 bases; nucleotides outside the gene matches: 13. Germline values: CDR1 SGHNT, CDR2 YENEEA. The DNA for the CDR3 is TGTGCCAGCAGCTTAGGTCTCTCGCGGGGGAGCTCGGAGACCCAGTACTTC. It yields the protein CASSLGLSRGSSETQYF.

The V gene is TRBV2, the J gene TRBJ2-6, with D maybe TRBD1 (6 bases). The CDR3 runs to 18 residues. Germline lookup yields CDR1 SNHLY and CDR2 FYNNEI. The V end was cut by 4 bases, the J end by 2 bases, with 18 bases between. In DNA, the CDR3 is TGTGCCAGCAGTGTGTTGGGACAAAACATTCCTGGGGCCAACGTCCTGACTTTC. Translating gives CASSVLGQNIPGANVLTF. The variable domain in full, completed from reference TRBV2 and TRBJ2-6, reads EPEVTQTPSHQVTQMGQEVILRCVPISNHLYFYWYRQILGQKVEFLVSFYNNEISEKSEIFDDQFSVERPDGSNFTLKIRSTKLEDSAMYFCASSVLGQNIPGANVLTFGAGSRLTVL.

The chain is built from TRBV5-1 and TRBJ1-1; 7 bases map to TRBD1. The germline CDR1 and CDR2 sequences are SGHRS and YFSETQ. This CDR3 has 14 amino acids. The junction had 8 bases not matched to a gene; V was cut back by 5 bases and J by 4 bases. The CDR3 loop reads CASSYKGAGTEAFF. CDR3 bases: TGCGCCAGCAGTTACAAGGGGGCAGGCACTGAAGCTTTCTTT.

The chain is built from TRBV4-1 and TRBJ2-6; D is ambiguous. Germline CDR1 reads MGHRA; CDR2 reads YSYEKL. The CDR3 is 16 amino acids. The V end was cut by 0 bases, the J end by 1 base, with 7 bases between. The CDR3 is CASSQDYGSGANVLTF. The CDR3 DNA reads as TGCGCCAGCAGCCAAGACTACGGTTCTGGGGCCAACGTCCTGACTTTC.

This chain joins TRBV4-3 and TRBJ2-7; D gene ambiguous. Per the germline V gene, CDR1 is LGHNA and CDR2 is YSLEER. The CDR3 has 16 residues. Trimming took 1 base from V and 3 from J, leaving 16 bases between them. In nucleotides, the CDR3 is TGCGCCAGCAGCCAAGCCCTAAGAGACAACAACTACGAGCAGTACTTC. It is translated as CASSQALRDNNYEQYF.

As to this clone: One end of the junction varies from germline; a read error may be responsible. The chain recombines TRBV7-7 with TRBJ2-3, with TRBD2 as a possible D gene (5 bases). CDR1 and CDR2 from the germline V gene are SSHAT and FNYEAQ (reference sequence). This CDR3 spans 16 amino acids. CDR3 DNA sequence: TGTGCTAGCAGCTCACAACCAGCGGAGAGGCCAGATACGCAGTATTTT. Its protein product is CASSSQPAERPDTQYF.

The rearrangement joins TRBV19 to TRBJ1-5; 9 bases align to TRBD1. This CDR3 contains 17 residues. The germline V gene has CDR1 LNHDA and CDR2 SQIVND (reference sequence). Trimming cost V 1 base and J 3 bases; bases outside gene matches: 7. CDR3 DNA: TGTGCCAGTAGTATAGTTTTGTGGACAGGGGTCAATCAGCCCCAGCATTTT. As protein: CASSIVLWTGVNQPQHF. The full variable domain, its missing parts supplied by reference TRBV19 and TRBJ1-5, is DGGITQSPKYLFRKEGQNVTLSCEQNLNHDAMYWYRQDPGQGLRLIYYSQIVNDFQKGDIAEGYSVSREKKESFPLTVTSAQKNPTAFYLCASSIVLWTGVNQPQHFGDGTRLSIL.

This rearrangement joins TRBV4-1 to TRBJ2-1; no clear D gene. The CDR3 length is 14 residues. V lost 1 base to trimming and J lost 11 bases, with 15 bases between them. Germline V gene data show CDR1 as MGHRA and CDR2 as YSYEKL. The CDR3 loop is CASSQGARPAKQFF. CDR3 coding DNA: TGCGCCAGCAGCCAAGGGGCGCGCCCGGCTAAGCAGTTCTTC.

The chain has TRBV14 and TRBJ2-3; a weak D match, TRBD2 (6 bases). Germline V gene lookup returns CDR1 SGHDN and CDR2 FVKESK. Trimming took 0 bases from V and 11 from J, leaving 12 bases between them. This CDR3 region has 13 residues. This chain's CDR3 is CASSQDWVGGQYF. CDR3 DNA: TGTGCCAGCAGCCAAGATTGGGTCGGGGGGCAGTATTTT.

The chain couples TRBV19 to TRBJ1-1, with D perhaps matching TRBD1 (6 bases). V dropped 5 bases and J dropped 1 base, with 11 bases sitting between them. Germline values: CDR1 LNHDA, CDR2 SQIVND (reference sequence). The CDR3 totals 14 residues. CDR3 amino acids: CASSPQGRNTEAFF. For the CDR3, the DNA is TGTGCCAGTAGTCCTCAGGGGAGGAACACTGAAGCTTTCTTT.

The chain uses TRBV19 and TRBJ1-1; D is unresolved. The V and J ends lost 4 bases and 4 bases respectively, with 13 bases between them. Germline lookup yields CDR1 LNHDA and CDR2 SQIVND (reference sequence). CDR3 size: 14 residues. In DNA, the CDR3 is TGTGCCAGTAGTAACGGCGGAGGAGGCACTGAAGCTTTCTTT. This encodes CASSNGGGGTEAFF.

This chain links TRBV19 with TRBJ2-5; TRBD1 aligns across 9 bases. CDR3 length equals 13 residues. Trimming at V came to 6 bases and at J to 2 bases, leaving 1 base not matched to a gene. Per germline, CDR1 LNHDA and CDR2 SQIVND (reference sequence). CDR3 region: CASRGTGQETQYF. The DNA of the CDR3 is TGTGCCAGTAGGGGGACAGGGCAAGAGACCCAGTACTTC. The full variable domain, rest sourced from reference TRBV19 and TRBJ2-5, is DGGITQSPKYLFRKEGQNVTLSCEQNLNHDAMYWYRQDPGQGLRLIYYSQIVNDFQKGDIAEGYSVSREKKESFPLTVTSAQKNPTAFYLCASRGTGQETQYFGPGTRLLVL.

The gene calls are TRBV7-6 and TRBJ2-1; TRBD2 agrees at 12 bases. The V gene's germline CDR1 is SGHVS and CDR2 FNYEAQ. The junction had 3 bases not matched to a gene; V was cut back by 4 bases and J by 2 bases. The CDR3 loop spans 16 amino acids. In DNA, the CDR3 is TGTGCCAGCAGCTCCACTAGCGGGAGGACCTACAATGAGCAGTTCTTC. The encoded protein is CASSSTSGRTYNEQFF.

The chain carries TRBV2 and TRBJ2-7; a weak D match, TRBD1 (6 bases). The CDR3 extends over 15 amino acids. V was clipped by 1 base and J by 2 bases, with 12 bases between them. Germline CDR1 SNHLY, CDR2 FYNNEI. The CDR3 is CASSEGQVKTYEQYF. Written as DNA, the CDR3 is TGTGCCAGCAGTGAAGGACAGGTCAAAACCTACGAGCAGTACTTC.

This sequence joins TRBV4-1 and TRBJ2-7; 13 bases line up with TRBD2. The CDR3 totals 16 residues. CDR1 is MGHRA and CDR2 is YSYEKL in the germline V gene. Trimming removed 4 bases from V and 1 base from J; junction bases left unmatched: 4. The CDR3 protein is CASSLLTSGGSYEQYF. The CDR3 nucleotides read TGCGCCAGCAGCCTTCTGACTAGCGGGGGGTCCTACGAGCAGTACTTC.

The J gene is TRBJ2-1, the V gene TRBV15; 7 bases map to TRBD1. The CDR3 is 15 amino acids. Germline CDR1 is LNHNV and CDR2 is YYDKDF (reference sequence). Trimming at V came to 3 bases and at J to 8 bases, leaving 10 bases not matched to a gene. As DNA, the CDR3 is TGTGCCACCAGCAGGTCGGGACAGTTAATCGATGAGCAGTTCTTC. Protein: CATSRSGQLIDEQFF.

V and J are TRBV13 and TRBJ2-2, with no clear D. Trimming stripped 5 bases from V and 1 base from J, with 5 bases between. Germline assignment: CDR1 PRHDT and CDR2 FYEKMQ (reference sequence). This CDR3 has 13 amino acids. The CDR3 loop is CASSRRNTGELFF. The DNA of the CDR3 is TGTGCCAGCAGCCGTAGGAACACCGGGGAGCTGTTTTTT. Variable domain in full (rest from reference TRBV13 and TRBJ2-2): AAGVIQSPRHLIKEKRETATLKCYPIPRHDTVYWYQQGPGQDPQFLISFYEKMQSDKGSIPDRFSAQQFSDYHSELNMSSLELGDSALYFCASSRRNTGELFFGEGSRLTVL.

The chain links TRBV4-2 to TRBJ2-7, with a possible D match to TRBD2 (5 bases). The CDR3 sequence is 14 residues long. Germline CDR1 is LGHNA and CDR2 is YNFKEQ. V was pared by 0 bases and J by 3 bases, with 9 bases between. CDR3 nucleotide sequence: TGTGCCAGCAGCCAAGATAAGGACTTCTACGAGCAGTACTTC. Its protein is CASSQDKDFYEQYF.

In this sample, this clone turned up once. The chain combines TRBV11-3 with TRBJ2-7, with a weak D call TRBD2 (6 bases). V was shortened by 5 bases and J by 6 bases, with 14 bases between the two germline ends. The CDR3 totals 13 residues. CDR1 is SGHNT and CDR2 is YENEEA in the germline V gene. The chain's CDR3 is CASSTQGGSEQYF. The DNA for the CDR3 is TGTGCCAGCAGCACCCAAGGAGGGTCCGAGCAGTACTTC. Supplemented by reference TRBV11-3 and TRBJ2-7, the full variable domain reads EAGVVQSPRYKIIEKKQPVAFWCNPISGHNTLYWYLQNLGQGPELLIRYENEEAVDDSQLPKDRFSAERLKGVDSTLKIQPAELGDSAVYLCASSTQGGSEQYFGPGTRLTVT.